Sequencing of this T cell receptor (beta chain) was carried out in a study of T cell responses to AZD1222 COVID-19 vaccine. Study-wide background: Analysis merged second doses at about 4 or about 12 weeks. Study-wide findings and caveats: All repertoire sampling was performed exclusively after the peak T cell response. Donors, mostly white British, included more females; clonal diversity was possibly underestimated.

Profiled with immunoSEQ multiplex PCR; TCRdb holds only in-frame clones, not every one. The sample carries approximately 100,000 clones, roughly 89% recorded once. Comments on this clone: The antigen is undetermined.

The clonotype comes from an adult in good health. Sample: peripheral blood, taken on day 0 of AZD1222 vaccination.

The CDR3 region is CASSDPRFGGTSDGELFF. CDR3 nucleotides: TGTGCCAGCAGTGACCCTCGATTCGGCGGAACTAGCGACGGGGAGCTGTTTTTT. The chain uses TRBV6-4 and TRBJ2-2, with TRBD2 matching over 7 bases. V dropped 2 bases and J dropped 7; count of bases not matched to a gene: 16. This CDR3 spans 18 amino acids. Looked up from germline, CDR1 is MRHNA and CDR2 is SNTAGT.